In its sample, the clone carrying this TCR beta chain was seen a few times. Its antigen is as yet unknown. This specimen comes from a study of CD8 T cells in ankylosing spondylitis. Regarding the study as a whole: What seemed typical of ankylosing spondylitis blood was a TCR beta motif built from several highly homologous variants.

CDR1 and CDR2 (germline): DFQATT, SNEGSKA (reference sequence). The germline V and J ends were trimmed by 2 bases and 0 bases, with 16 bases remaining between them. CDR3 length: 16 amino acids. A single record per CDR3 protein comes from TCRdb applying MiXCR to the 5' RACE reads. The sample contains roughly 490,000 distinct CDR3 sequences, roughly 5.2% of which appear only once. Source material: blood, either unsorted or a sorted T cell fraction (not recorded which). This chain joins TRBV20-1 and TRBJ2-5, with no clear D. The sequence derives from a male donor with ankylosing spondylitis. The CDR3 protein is CSARLRWVWYQETQYF. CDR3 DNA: TGCAGTGCTAGATTGCGGTGGGTGTGGTACCAAGAGACCCAGTACTTC.